This passage covers 27 T cell receptor beta chains from one sample sequenced in a study of T-cell reconstitution after alpha-beta-depleted transplantation in children. It was with unique molecular identifiers that the TCRbeta library was prepared. Each CDR3 protein is one row after TCRdb ran MiXCR on the PCR reads. The sample lists roughly 200,000 distinct CDR3 sequences, approximately 15% occurring once. The sequences come from PBMCs from the stem cell graft donor, collected from the stem cell graft. The receptors shown here come from a human donor who donated a stem cell graft to a child with acute lymphoblastic leukemia.

This clonotype was seen repeatedly, ten times or more. The chain employs TRBV7-9 and TRBJ2-7; D is possibly TRBD1 (6 bases). The CDR3 spans 16 residues. The germline gives CDR1 SEHNR, CDR2 FQNEAQ (reference sequence). Trimming pared 5 bases from V and 5 bases from J, leaving 22 bases between. The CDR3 is CASSHWSGHLKDEQYF. The CDR3 nucleotides are TGTGCCAGCAGCCATTGGTCGGGACACCTAAAGGACGAGCAGTACTTC.

At least ten counts were recorded for this clonotype. The V and J genes are TRBV10-3 and TRBJ1-1, with D tentatively TRBD1 (6 bases). Germline V lookup: CDR1 ENHRY, CDR2 SYGVKD. The germline V and J ends were trimmed by 6 bases and 4 bases, with 15 bases remaining between them. CDR3 length equals 14 residues. The CDR3, as DNA: TGTGCCATCAGGGGGGACCTAGGGGGCACTGAAGCTTTCTTT. Amino acids: CAIRGDLGGTEAFF.

This clonotype was counted ten times or more. The V call is TRBV10-3, the J call TRBJ1-5; maybe TRBD1 (5 bases). The CDR3 consists of 14 residues. Germline V gene data show CDR1 as ENHRY and CDR2 as SYGVKD. Deletions cut 0 bases from V and 6 bases from J, with 9 bases between. CDR3 sequence: CAISESDTFQPQHF. CDR3 nucleotide sequence: TGTGCCATCAGTGAGTCGGACACCTTTCAGCCCCAGCATTTT.

This clonotype was seen at least ten times. The rearrangement joins TRBV7-8 to TRBJ2-7, with TRBD1 identical over 7 bases. Trimming at V came to 8 bases and at J to 2 bases, leaving 9 bases not matched to a gene. Germline V gene sequence: CDR1 SGHVS, CDR2 FQNEAQ. The CDR3 covers 14 residues. The CDR3 coding sequence is TGTGCCAGCGGAAAGACAGGGTCACCCTACGAGCAGTACTTC. Translating it yields CASGKTGSPYEQYF.

This clonotype was picked up many times. The chain combines TRBV20-1 with TRBJ1-1; no reliable D call. Germline lookup yields CDR1 DFQATT and CDR2 SNEGSKA (reference sequence). V lost 3 bases, J lost 3 bases, and 8 bases lay in between. The CDR3 has 12 amino acids. As DNA, the CDR3 is TGCAGTGCTAGCCACCTTTACACTGAAGCTTTCTTT. This encodes CSASHLYTEAFF.

As for this clonotype: Possible read error: a much larger clone is one base away. The genes are TRBV28 and TRBJ2-2; weak D call: TRBD1 (5 bases). This CDR3 has 15 residues. Germline V lookup: CDR1 MDHEN, CDR2 SYDVKM. Trimming cost V 5 bases and J 2 bases, with 12 bases left between them. The CDR3 is CASSLIGANTGELFF. The DNA of the CDR3 is TGTGCCAGCAGTCTAATAGGGGCTAACACCGGGGAGCTGTTTTTT.

This clonotype was found many times. This rearrangement joins TRBV5-1 to TRBJ1-1; TRBD1 might be the D (5 bases). The germline V gene encodes CDR1 SGHRS and CDR2 YFSETQ. Trimming pared 4 bases from V and 6 bases from J, leaving 13 bases between. The CDR3 runs 13 residues. Here the CDR3 reads CASSPTSGPEAFF. In DNA form, the CDR3 reads TGCGCCAGCAGCCCTACGTCAGGGCCTGAAGCTTTCTTT.

This clonotype was recorded at least ten times. This chain joins TRBV10-3 and TRBJ2-7; 9 bases agree with TRBD2. V trimming: 11 bases; J trimming: 2 bases; junction bases outside the gene matches: 7. The CDR3 totals 13 residues. Germline CDR1 ENHRY, CDR2 SYGVKD. The CDR3 nucleotides read TGTGCCGGCCAGCGGGAGGACACCTACGAGCAGTACTTC. Translating gives CAGQREDTYEQYF.

Ten or more counts support this clonotype. The rearrangement uses TRBV4-1 and TRBJ2-1; 13 bases map to TRBD2. Per germline, CDR1 MGHRA and CDR2 YSYEKL. The CDR3 totals 16 residues. Trimming at V came to 1 base and at J to 8 bases, leaving 5 bases not matched to a gene. The DNA for the CDR3 is TGCGCCAGCAGCCAAGCTACTAGCGGGAGGGTTTATGAGCAGTTCTTC. Translating gives CASSQATSGRVYEQFF.

This clonotype has a count of ten or more. The V and J genes are TRBV11-2 and TRBJ1-1; possible D gene TRBD1, 5 bases. The V gene's germline CDR1 is SGHAT and CDR2 FQNNGV. Trimming took off 7 bases at V and 3 bases at J, with 12 bases between the two ends. The CDR3 length is 13 residues. The CDR3 DNA reads TGTGCCAGCACCTCTAGGGGTTACACTGAAGCTTTCTTT. Protein sequence: CASTSRGYTEAFF.

To note about this clonotype: A read error may be the cause here, since a much bigger clone is one base away. As the CDR3 is not closed by the conserved phenylalanine or tryptophan, this likely results from a read error. The rearrangement uses TRBV6-1 and TRBJ2-3, with D uncertain. The CDR3 totals 16 residues. Germline V gene sequence: CDR1 MNHNS, CDR2 SASEGT. Trimming removed 5 bases from V and 0 bases from J, with 15 bases in between. CDR3 nucleotide sequence: TGTGCCAGCAGTCCCACATTACGCCTTAGCACAGATACGCAGTATTAT. This sequence encodes CASSPTLRLSTDTQYY.

Many counts were recorded for this clonotype. V gene TRBV5-1 combines with J gene TRBJ2-7, with D possibly matching TRBD1 (6 bases). In germline, CDR1 is SGHRS, CDR2 YFSETQ. V was cut by 6 bases and J by 1 base, with 14 bases left in between. This CDR3 comprises 14 residues. The CDR3 here is CASTVDSTSYEQYF. Written as DNA, the CDR3 is TGCGCCAGCACCGTGGACAGTACTTCCTACGAGCAGTACTTC.

This clonotype has a count of ten or more. The V gene is TRBV6-2 or TRBV6-3, the J gene TRBJ2-1; 7 positions agree with TRBD2. This CDR3 has 18 amino acids. V dropped 0 bases and J dropped 4; count of bases not matched to a gene: 12. Per the germline V gene, CDR1 is MNHEY and CDR2 is SVGEGT. CDR3 sequence (DNA): TGTGCCAGCAGTTACTCCCACCCCACGAGCGGGATTTACAATGAGCAGTTCTTC. The encoded protein is CASSYSHPTSGIYNEQFF.

This clonotype has a count of ten or more. This rearrangement joins TRBV7-8 to TRBJ2-4, with D possibly being TRBD1 (6 bases). The germline V and J ends were trimmed by 5 bases and 8 bases, with 16 bases remaining between them. The CDR3 is 14 residues long. Germline loops: CDR1 SGHVS, CDR2 FQNEAQ. The DNA of the CDR3 is TGTGCCAGCAGCCGAGAGGGGGAGCGCGACATTCAGTACTTC. Encoded protein: CASSREGERDIQYF.

This clonotype was counted ten times or more. The chain uses TRBV7-9 and TRBJ2-7, with 7 bases aligning to TRBD2. This CDR3 contains 14 residues. Germline V lookup: CDR1 SEHNR, CDR2 FQNEAQ (reference sequence). J was trimmed by 3 bases and V by 6 bases; bases with no gene match: 8. The CDR3 reads CASSLSGILYEQYF. The CDR3 coding sequence is TGTGCCAGCAGTTTAAGCGGGATCCTCTACGAGCAGTACTTC.

The V call is TRBV29-1, the J call TRBJ1-2, with 10 bases that match TRBD1. Trimming took 7 bases from V and 10 from J; bases not matched to a gene: 6. The CDR3 is made up of 11 amino acids. Germline V gene lookup returns CDR1 SQVTM and CDR2 ANQGSEA. The CDR3: CSAGDRGHYTF. CDR3 in DNA: TGCAGCGCGGGGGACAGGGGCCACTACACCTTC.

This clonotype was seen repeatedly, ten times or more. The gene calls are TRBV7-8 and TRBJ2-4; D is possibly TRBD1 (5 bases). The CDR3 has 16 amino acids. V was trimmed by 5 bases and J by 0 bases, leaving 14 bases between them. Germline assignment: CDR1 SGHVS and CDR2 FQNEAQ. CDR3: CASSQRQFSAKNIQYF. CDR3 nucleotide sequence: TGTGCCAGCAGCCAGAGACAGTTCTCAGCCAAAAACATTCAGTACTTC.

This clonotype was seen a few times. One end of the junction fails to match germline, which may point to a read error. This chain links TRBV7-7 with TRBJ1-1; 8 nucleotides line up with TRBD1. The CDR3 loop spans 13 amino acids. Per germline, CDR1 SSHAT and CDR2 FNYEAQ (reference sequence). The CDR3 sequence is CASSSDRDGEAFF. CDR3 DNA: TGTGCTAGCAGCTCGGACAGGGACGGCGAAGCTTTCTTT.

In its sample, this clonotype was seen many times. CDR3 DNA: TGTGCCAGCACCAACGCAGGACTAGTTGCCGGGGAGCTGTTTTTT. It yields the protein CASTNAGLVAGELFF. The chain is built from TRBV12-3 or TRBV12-4 and TRBJ2-2, with 7 bases identical to TRBD2. This CDR3 has 15 amino acids. Trimming cost V 7 bases and J 6 bases; bases outside gene matches: 11.

The rearrangement uses TRBV18 and TRBJ2-7; D gene ambiguous. The length of the CDR3 is 15 residues. Germline CDR1 reads KGHSH; CDR2 reads LQKENI. Trimming stripped 6 bases from V and 5 bases from J, with 20 bases between. Written as DNA, the CDR3 is TGTGCCAGCTCTCCGTTCCGGGCCGAGATGGACGAGCAGTACTTC. It codes for CASSPFRAEMDEQYF.

The CDR3 DNA is TGTGCCTGGACGACGACTAACTATGGCTACACCTTC. Protein product: CAWTTTNYGYTF. The chain is built from TRBV30 and TRBJ1-2; D call uncertain. The CDR3 is made up of 12 amino acids. V lost 4 bases and J 0 bases, leaving 6 bases between the germline ends. CDR1 is GTSNPN and CDR2 is SVGIG in the germline V gene (reference sequence).

Many counts were recorded for this clonotype. This chain uses TRBV5-1 with TRBJ1-3; D gene uncertain. The length of the CDR3 is 15 residues. Germline loops: CDR1 SGHRS, CDR2 YFSETQ. V lost 0 bases, J lost 0 bases, and 7 bases lay in between. The CDR3 DNA follows: TGCGCCAGCAGCTTGGAATTGAGCTCTGGAAACACCATATATTTT. It encodes CASSLELSSGNTIYF.

In regard to this clonotype: The missing conserved phenylalanine or tryptophan at the end of this CDR3 makes a read error likely. V usage is TRBV7-9 and J usage is TRBJ2-1, with D tentatively TRBD1 or TRBD2 (5 bases each). The CDR3 covers 11 residues. V lost 6 bases to trimming and J lost 9 bases, with 9 bases between them. Germline V CDR1 and CDR2: SEHNR, FQNEAQ (reference sequence). The CDR3 here is CASSLGTEQFS. CDR3 DNA: TGTGCCAGCAGTCTGGGGACTGAGCAGTTCTCC.

In this sample, this clonotype turned up many times. The chain is built from TRBV5-1 and TRBJ2-1, with D perhaps TRBD2 (6 bases). Trimming shortened V by 0 bases and J by 2 bases, and 9 bases separated the two germline ends. The CDR3 extends over 15 amino acids. Germline V gene data show CDR1 as SGHRS and CDR2 as YFSETQ. The CDR3 region is CASSLGGAPYNEQFF. The CDR3 DNA reads as TGCGCCAGCAGCTTGGGCGGGGCACCCTACAATGAGCAGTTCTTC.

The chain is built from TRBV5-1 and TRBJ2-1; 10 bases fit TRBD2. Per the germline V gene, CDR1 is SGHRS and CDR2 is YFSETQ. V lost 0 bases, J lost 5 bases, and 8 bases stayed unmatched. This CDR3 contains 17 residues. The CDR3 loop reads CASSLAPSGGRNNEQFF. CDR3 coding DNA: TGCGCCAGCAGCTTGGCCCCTAGCGGGGGACGGAACAATGAGCAGTTCTTC.

This clonotype was found many times. The V call is TRBV12-3 or TRBV12-4, the J call TRBJ1-1; D is possibly TRBD1 (5 bases). This CDR3 contains 13 residues. The V and J ends lost 3 bases and 7 bases respectively, with 12 bases between them. CDR3 protein: CASSFTGGGEAFF. CDR3 sequence (DNA): TGTGCCAGCAGTTTCACTGGCGGGGGTGAAGCTTTCTTT.

In its sample, this clonotype was seen many times. The chain has TRBV30 and TRBJ2-1, with 8 bases fitting TRBD2. Unmatched junction bases numbered 7, after V lost 6 bases and J lost 6 bases. Germline V gene data show CDR1 as GTSNPN and CDR2 as SVGIG (reference sequence). This CDR3 comprises 13 residues. This CDR3 is CACVLAEFNEQFF. The CDR3 bases are TGTGCCTGTGTACTAGCGGAATTCAATGAGCAGTTCTTC.